Sequencing of this T cell receptor beta chain was carried out in a study of shared clonotypes between healthy human individuals. The donors were adults (healthy and HIV-negative) with no recent acute infections or vaccinations. General observations from the study: Several donors had 5% to 6% of their naive CD4 clonotypes in common.

Trimming stripped 4 bases from V and 4 bases from J, with 11 bases between. This CDR3 contains 13 residues. Per germline, CDR1 SQVTM and CDR2 ANQGSEA. For this clone: The antigen is not known.

Using immunoSEQ multiplex PCR, the repertoire was profiled, and TCRdb retains in-frame clones only, with some absent. The sample lists over 850,000 clones; about four fifths were seen once. The source is a man between 18 and 35 years old in good health. Some clones in this sample may be carry-over from other donors' samples. V and J are TRBV29-1 and TRBJ1-5; D is possibly TRBD1 (5 bases). Sequencing used memory CD4+ T cells from PBMCs. Subset in this sample: CD45RA-negative fraction. CDR3 region: CSVGSGWNQPQHF. The CDR3 DNA follows: TGCAGCGTTGGCTCAGGGTGGAATCAGCCCCAGCATTTT.